This TCR beta chain comes out of a study of shared clonotypes between healthy human individuals. Whole-study findings and limits: Sorted-subset sequencing was shown by rarefaction to be incomplete despite large depth. Expectations were that clonotype sharing among donors would be affected by sequencing depth.

Genomic DNA (from each subset) was split evenly across several immunoSEQ plates. The assay was immunoSEQ multiplex PCR, and TCRdb's table has in-frame clones only and misses some. The sample shows 700,000 or so clones, about 78% of them seen only once. With respect to this clone: Its antigen is not identified.

This CDR3 comprises 15 residues. The germline V gene encodes CDR1 SGDLS and CDR2 YYNGEE. J gave up 4 bases and V 3 bases, and 9 bases lay outside the gene matches. This sequence originates from a woman aged 30 to 39 in good health. Sequencing was performed on memory CD4+ T cells sorted from blood. Subset denoted: CD45RA-negative fraction. This chain uses TRBV9 with TRBJ1-2; the match to TRBD1 covers 7 bases. CDR3 nucleotide sequence: TGTGCCAGCAGCGGACCAGACAGGGCGGGCTATGGCTACACCTTC. Translating it yields CASSGPDRAGYGYTF.